The clone carrying this T cell receptor (beta chain) appeared many times. The sample comes from a study of blood T cell repertoires in COVID-19. As handled by the study authors: For nucleated cells, counts were estimated from reference gene primer amplification. Some clones are missing from TCRdb's copy, which holds only in-frame ones; the method was immunoSEQ multiplex PCR. V, J and clone size are taken as reported in that table, and D and trimming were inferred from the DNA itself. Here the sample spans under 150,000 clones, approximately 84% being singletons. This CDR3 is 15 amino acids long. CDR1 is MNHNY, CDR2 SVGAGI, per germline (reference sequence). Between the trimmed V and J ends, which lost 0 bases and 5 bases, there was a span of 13 bases.

The TCR comes from a woman older than 75 in a cohort sampled during active or convalescent COVID-19. Sequencing was carried out using peripheral blood. V is TRBV6-6 and J is TRBJ1-2; D remains unclear. The CDR3 loop reads CASSYSWAFAYGYTF. As DNA, the CDR3 is TGTGCCAGCAGTTACTCGTGGGCCTTTGCTTATGGCTACACCTTC.